A selection of T cell receptor beta chains follows, all from one sample in a study of OX40 agonist ivuxolimab in advanced cancers. Sequencing used immunoSEQ multiplex PCR; TCRdb keeps in-frame clones, though not all of them. Seen here are roughly 70,000 clones, about 82% observed once, and the top ten hold approximately 7%. Here the sequenced sample was CD4+ or CD8+ T cells sorted from blood, taken in a trial of the OX40 agonist ivuxolimab. These receptors came from an adult with an advanced solid tumor such as melanoma, head and neck, liver or kidney cancer. The CDR3 runs from the conserved cysteine through the conserved F or W. The order of the fields is J gene, clone size, D gene, V gene, CDR3 DNA, CDR3 protein. A D gene is named only where the DNA matches it firmly. Part of the rows lack a size; the others show once, few, many or a class for expanded clones.

TRBJ1-6,.,.,TRBV18,TGTGCCAGCTCGAAAGCCCATGGGTCACCCCTCCACTTT,CASSKAHGSPLHF
TRBJ1-1,once,.,TRBV6-1,TGTGCCAGCAGCCCGGAAGGGACTGAAGCTTTCTTT,CASSPEGTEAFF
TRBJ1-2,.,.,TRBV11-2,TGTGCCAGCAGCTTAAATGGGGTCTATGGCTACACCTTC,CASSLNGVYGYTF
TRBJ2-2,.,.,TRBV4-2,TGTGCCAGCAGCCAAGCGGCGGCCGGGGAGCTGTTTTTT,CASSQAAAGELFF
TRBJ2-3,.,.,TRBV27,TGTGCCAGCAGTTTAGTGCAGGGGACGGGGGGCACAGATACGCAGTATTTT,CASSLVQGTGGTDTQYF
TRBJ2-5,.,.,TRBV9,TGTGCCAGCAGCCCTACCGGGGTGCGAGAGACCCAGTACTTC,CASSPTGVRETQYF
TRBJ2-7,.,TRBD1,TRBV19,TGTGCCAGTAGTTACGGACAGGCGGACGAGCAGTACTTC,CASSYGQADEQYF
TRBJ2-1,.,TRBD2,TRBV4-2,TGTGCCAGCAGCCCGGGACTAGCGGGAGGGCCCGGGAACAATGAGCAGTTCTTC,CASSPGLAGGPGNNEQFF
TRBJ1-6,once,.,TRBV7-3,TGTGCCAGCAGCGCCCAGGGTCGGGGCAATTCACCCCTCCACTTT,CASSAQGRGNSPLHF
TRBJ1-2,.,.,TRBV7-9,TGTGCCAGCAGCTTAGACAGCTATGGCTACACCTTC,CASSLDSYGYTF
TRBJ2-1,.,.,TRBV29-1,TGCAGCGTCCGAGTAAAGGACTACAATGAGCAGTTCTTC,CSVRVKDYNEQFF
TRBJ2-1,.,.,TRBV19,TGTGCCTCTAGACAGTTCTCCTACAATGAGCAGTTCTTC,CASRQFSYNEQFF
TRBJ1-1,few,.,TRBV6-1,TGTGCCAGCAGTGAAGCGGGAGGACAGATTGAAGCTTTCTTT,CASSEAGGQIEAFF
TRBJ1-2,.,TRBD1,TRBV9,TGTGCCAGCAGCGTCCTCCCGGGACAGGGAACAGCTGGCTACACCTTC,CASSVLPGQGTAGYTF
TRBJ2-7,once,.,TRBV11-2,TGTGCCAGCAGCTTGAAACGACTAGGGGAGGTGTCCTACGAGCAGTACTTC,CASSLKRLGEVSYEQYF
TRBJ2-1,.,TRBD2,TRBV11-3,TGTGCCAGCAGTCGGCCGGGACTAGCGGGGGGCCCCTCCTACAATGAGCAGTTCTTC,CASSRPGLAGGPSYNEQFF
TRBJ2-7,.,.,TRBV7-6,TGTGCCAGCAGCTTAGCGACAGTGGGACACTACGAGCAGTACTTC,CASSLATVGHYEQYF
TRBJ2-7,.,.,TRBV7-2,TGTGCCAGCAGCTTACAGGGACCCTACGAGCAGTACTTC,CASSLQGPYEQYF
TRBJ2-7,.,.,TRBV11-2,TGTGCCAGCAGCTTAGGGTCCGAGCAGTACTTC,CASSLGSEQYF
TRBJ2-7,.,TRBD2,TRBV5-5,TGTGCCAGCAGCACCTCTTCTAGCGGGGGGGCCTACGAGCAGTACTTC,CASSTSSSGGAYEQYF
TRBJ1-5,.,.,TRBV30,TGTGCCTGGAGTGTTTCCCGCGGCAGGAAGAGCAGTCAGCCCCAGCATTTT,CAWSVSRGRKSSQPQHF
TRBJ2-1,.,TRBD2,TRBV9,TGTGCCAGCAGCGTAGTGGGACTAGCGGGTTCTAGCTCCTACAATGAGCAGTTCTTC,CASSVVGLAGSSSYNEQFF
TRBJ2-5,.,.,TRBV7-2,TGTGCCAGCAGCCCCCTGGGGGGTTGGGAGACCCAGTACTTC,CASSPLGGWETQYF
TRBJ2-6,.,.,TRBV4-2,TGTGCCAGCAGCCAGGAACCAAGGGCAGGGCGATTCTCTGGGGCCAACGTCCTGACTTTC,CASSQEPRAGRFSGANVLTF
TRBJ2-3,once,.,TRBV6-1,TGTGCCAGCTCGGCGCAGGCCCCAGATACGCAGTATTTT,CASSAQAPDTQYF
TRBJ1-1,.,.,TRBV30,TGTGCCTGGAGGTTGCAATTCATAAGCGGGCAGTCAATTTTGAACACTGAAGCTTTCTTT,CAWRLQFISGQSILNTEAFF
TRBJ2-3,.,.,TRBV4-1,TGCGCCAGCAGCCAATCTTATGGCAGGGCCACAGATACGCAGTATTTT,CASSQSYGRATDTQYF
TRBJ1-2,few,TRBD1,TRBV25-1,TGTGCCAGCAGTCCAGGGGGCCGCTATGGCTACACCTTC,CASSPGGRYGYTF
TRBJ2-1,.,TRBD2,TRBV6-1,TGTGCCAGCAGTGAAACTAGCGGCCCCTACAATGAGCAGTTCTTC,CASSETSGPYNEQFF
TRBJ2-7,.,.,TRBV19,TGTGCCAGTAGCCATCAGAGGGAGAACGAGCAGTACTTC,CASSHQRENEQYF
TRBJ2-1,.,TRBD1,TRBV2,TGTGCCAGCAACCGACAGGGTGGCCGGCAGTTCTTC,CASNRQGGRQFF
TRBJ1-4,.,.,TRBV10-2,TGCGCCAGCAGTGACAGGTTAAATGAAAAACTGTTTTTT,CASSDRLNEKLFF
TRBJ1-2,few,.,TRBV10-3,TGTGCCATCAGGCCCTCCGGCTATGGCTACACCTTC,CAIRPSGYGYTF
TRBJ2-7,.,.,TRBV7-5,TGTGCCAGCAGCTTTTTGGGACAACCCTACGAGCAGTACTTC,CASSFLGQPYEQYF
TRBJ1-1,.,TRBD1,TRBV29-1,TGCAGCGGATGGGACAGGTTGGGCACTGAAGCTTTCTTT,CSGWDRLGTEAFF
TRBJ2-2,.,TRBD1,TRBV5-4,TGTGCCAGCAGCCACGGGGACAGGGCGAACACCGGGGAGCTGTTTTTT,CASSHGDRANTGELFF
TRBJ2-7,.,.,TRBV6-6,TGTGCCAGCAGTTACAGGGGTGGCGAGCAGTACTTC,CASSYRGGEQYF
TRBJ1-4,.,TRBD1,TRBV6-1,TGTGCCAGCAGAGCCGGGACAGGCTTAAATGAAAAACTGTTTTTT,CASRAGTGLNEKLFF